This T cell receptor beta chain emerged from a study of T cells of healthy individuals. CDR1 is SGHDN and CDR2 is FVKESK in the germline V gene. This CDR3 contains 14 residues. With V trimmed by 8 bases and J by 4 bases, 7 bases remained unmatched. This clonotype was counted many times. TCRdb reprocessed the 5' RACE reads via MiXCR and lists one record per CDR3 protein. The data hold tens of thousands of distinct CDR3 sequences, with 15% to 20% observed a single time. The clonotype comes from a human donor in good health. The genes are TRBV14 and TRBJ2-2; 7 nucleotides align to TRBD1. The CDR3 bases are TGTGCCAGCGGGGACAGCCATCTCACCGGGGAGCTGTTTTTT. Translation gives CASGDSHLTGELFF.